The 27 T cell receptor beta chains in this list originate from one sample, sequenced in a study of shared clonotypes between healthy human individuals. The method was immunoSEQ multiplex PCR; TCRdb's version includes in-frame clones alone and lacks a portion of them. The data contain a few million clones, 85% to 95% of them singletons. The sequencing input was naive CD4+ T cells sorted from blood. Subset: CD45RA+ positively selected. These receptors originate from a man aged 18 to 29 in good health.

V usage is TRBV11-2 and J usage is TRBJ2-7, with D possibly matching TRBD2 (6 bases). The length of the CDR3 is 12 residues. The V end was cut by 5 bases, the J end by 3 bases, with 8 bases between. Germline CDR1 is SGHAT and CDR2 is FQNNGV. CDR3 protein: CASSADYYEQYF. CDR3 in DNA: TGTGCCAGCAGCGCGGACTACTACGAGCAGTACTTC.

The rearrangement links TRBV2 to TRBJ2-3; 7 bases line up with TRBD2. This CDR3 is built from 16 residues. The V and J ends lost 6 bases and 5 bases, in that order; junction bases with no gene match: 14. Germline values: CDR1 SNHLY, CDR2 FYNNEI. The CDR3 loop reads CASSGGRASSRDTQYF. The DNA for the CDR3 is TGTGCCAGCAGCGGGGGGAGGGCCAGTAGCCGAGATACGCAGTATTTT.

The chain recombines TRBV5-4 with TRBJ2-3; weak D call: TRBD2 (7 bases). V was shortened by 0 bases and J by 1 base, with 12 bases between the two germline ends. CDR3 length equals 16 residues. Germline CDR1 and CDR2: SGHNT and YYREEE (reference sequence). The CDR3 region has the DNA TGTGCCAGCAGCTTGGGGGGGGGCCAAGGCACAGATACGCAGTATTTT. Residues: CASSLGGGQGTDTQYF. Variable domain in full (rest from reference TRBV5-4 and TRBJ2-3): ETGVTQSPTHLIKTRGQQVTLRCSSQSGHNTVSWYQQALGQGPQFIFQYYREEENGRGNFPPRFSGLQFPNYSSELNVNALELDDSALYLCASSLGGGQGTDTQYFGPGTRLTVL.

This chain uses TRBV30 with TRBJ2-7; 11 bases match TRBD2. Losses at the gene ends were 1 base for V and 3 bases for J; bases not matched to a gene: 17. CDR3 length equals 19 residues. CDR1 and CDR2 (germline): GTSNPN, SVGIG (reference sequence). The CDR3 region is CAWSAQGLADFQQYYEQYF. The CDR3 nucleotides read TGTGCCTGGAGTGCCCAGGGACTAGCGGACTTCCAACAGTACTACGAGCAGTACTTC.

This clone appeared a few times. This chain links TRBV4-1 with TRBJ1-6; 7 bases are a match to TRBD1. The CDR3 runs to 15 residues. V gave up 3 bases and J gave up 4 bases; unmatched junction bases: 3. Germline assignment: CDR1 MGHRA and CDR2 YSYEKL. The CDR3 spells CASSQGTAYNSPLHF. CDR3 sequence (DNA): TGCGCCAGCAGCCAGGGGACAGCTTATAATTCACCCCTCCACTTT.

The J gene is TRBJ1-1, the V gene TRBV7-2; 7 nucleotides align to TRBD1. The junction had 16 bases not matched to a gene; V was cut back by 6 bases and J by 6 bases. The CDR3 extends over 16 amino acids. CDR1 SGHTA and CDR2 FQGNSA come from the germline V gene. The CDR3 nucleotides are TGTGCCAGCAGTGCAACCTACTGGACAGGAGCTTCTGAAGCTTTCTTT. Translation gives CASSATYWTGASEAFF. Supplemented by reference TRBV7-2 and TRBJ1-1, the full variable domain reads GAGVSQSPSNKVTEKGKDVELRCDPISGHTALYWYRQSLGQGLEFLIYFQGNSAPDKSGLPSDRFSAERTGGSVSTLTIQRTQQEDSAVYLCASSATYWTGASEAFFGQGTRLTVV.

DNA of the CDR3: TGTGCCTGGAGCGTTAATAGCGGGGGGGCCTACGAGCAGTACTTC. Its translation: CAWSVNSGGAYEQYF. The chain recombines TRBV30 with TRBJ2-5; 11 bases align to TRBD2. With the DNA end fitting TRBJ2-7 better, the J assignment may be wrong. This CDR3 has 15 residues. Germline lookup yields CDR1 GTSNPN and CDR2 SVGIG (reference sequence).

Concerning this clone: This CDR3 is also generated by other DNA sequences in the sample. The chain couples TRBV18 to TRBJ2-1, with unresolved D. CDR1 is KGHSH and CDR2 is LQKENI in the germline V gene. The germline V and J ends were trimmed by 3 bases and 7 bases, with 7 bases remaining between them. The CDR3 sequence is 12 residues long. This CDR3 reads CASSPGRNEQFF. CDR3 bases: TGTGCCAGCTCACCCGGCAGAAATGAGCAGTTCTTC. Drawing the rest from reference TRBV18 and TRBJ2-1, the complete variable domain is NAGVMQNPRHLVRRRGQEARLRCSPMKGHSHVYWYRQLPEEGLKFMVYLQKENIIDESGMPKERFSAEFPKEGPSILRIQQVVRGDSAAYFCASSPGRNEQFFGPGTRLTVL.

There are a few counts of this clone. This chain connects TRBV9 to TRBJ2-1; tentative D call: TRBD2 (6 bases). This CDR3 comprises 15 residues. Germline CDR1 and CDR2: SGDLS and YYNGEE. With 5 bases removed from V and 5 bases from J, the gap between germline ends came to 17 bases. The CDR3 loop reads CASSGTSRGDNEQFF. The CDR3 DNA is TGTGCCAGCAGTGGCACTAGCCGGGGTGACAATGAGCAGTTCTTC.

The gene calls are TRBV27 and TRBJ2-7; 7 bases are a match to TRBD1. V lost 5 bases and J lost 2; bases outside the gene matches: 6. The germline gives CDR1 MNHEY, CDR2 SMNVEV (reference sequence). The CDR3 runs 14 residues. The CDR3 loop is CASSRIGQAYEQYF. In DNA, the CDR3 is TGTGCCAGCAGTAGGATCGGACAGGCCTACGAGCAGTACTTC.

The chain is built from TRBV10-3 and TRBJ2-3, with D possibly TRBD1 on 5 matching bases. Germline CDR1 reads ENHRY; CDR2 reads SYGVKD. Trimming stripped 0 bases from V and 11 bases from J, with 15 bases between. The CDR3 runs to 14 residues. CDR3 sequence: CAISESRPRAWQYF. The CDR3 DNA follows: TGTGCCATCAGTGAGTCGAGACCCAGGGCTTGGCAGTATTTT.

The rearrangement uses TRBV5-1 and TRBJ1-4; D unresolved. Germline CDR1 is SGHRS and CDR2 is YFSETQ. The V end lost 0 bases, the J end lost 7 bases, and 16 bases lay between the germline ends. The CDR3 loop spans 16 amino acids. DNA of the CDR3: TGCGCCAGCAGCTTGGTGCGGGCCGAGGGTAGTGAAAAACTGTTTTTT. It codes for CASSLVRAEGSEKLFF.

The gene calls are TRBV7-2 and TRBJ2-6; D might be TRBD2 (6 bases). Per the germline V gene, CDR1 is SGHTA and CDR2 is FQGNSA. The CDR3 consists of 16 residues. Trimming removed 8 bases at V and 4 bases at J, with 18 bases between. The CDR3 bases are TGTGCCAGCCAACGCCCCCGGGGGAGGGGGGCCAACGTCCTGACTTTC. Amino acids: CASQRPRGRGANVLTF.

The rearrangement links TRBV5-1 to TRBJ2-7; 8 bases are a match to TRBD1. After removal of 8 bases from V and 0 bases from J, the junction contained 7 bases not matched to a gene. This CDR3 contains 14 residues. Germline V gives CDR1 SGHRS, CDR2 YFSETQ. The CDR3 bases are TGCGCCAGTTCTGACAGGGGCGACTCCTACGAGCAGTACTTC. Translating gives CASSDRGDSYEQYF.

This clone was found once. This chain uses TRBV6-5 with TRBJ1-3; D might be TRBD1 (5 bases). The germline CDR1 and CDR2 sequences are MNHEY and SVGAGI. V gave up 5 bases and J gave up 0 bases, with 11 bases separating them. This CDR3 spans 15 amino acids. CDR3 loop: CASSRDGFSGNTIYF. CDR3 sequence (DNA): TGTGCCAGCAGTAGGGACGGATTCTCTGGAAACACCATATATTTT.

The chain has TRBV18 and TRBJ1-2, with TRBD1 matching over 10 bases. This CDR3 comprises 16 residues. The V segment lost 3 bases and the J segment 8 bases; nucleotides outside the gene matches: 12. Germline lookup yields CDR1 KGHSH and CDR2 LQKENI. CDR3 nucleotide sequence: TGTGCCAGCTCACCGGGACAGGGGCCCCCCCGTCGGGGCTACACCTTC. Amino acid sequence: CASSPGQGPPRRGYTF.

A remark on this clone: Within the sample, other DNA sequences also encode this same CDR3. The chain couples TRBV5-1 to TRBJ2-2; TRBD2 is a possible D gene (5 bases). CDR1 is SGHRS and CDR2 is YFSETQ in the germline V gene. The CDR3 totals 14 residues. The V gene lost 0 bases and the J gene lost 4 bases, with 7 bases spanning the gap. CDR3 sequence: CASSLGAGTGELFF. Here the CDR3 DNA reads TGCGCCAGCAGCTTGGGGGCGGGCACCGGGGAGCTGTTTTTT.

The V call is TRBV5-4, the J call TRBJ2-1, with D possibly matching TRBD2 (6 bases). Looked up from germline, CDR1 is SGHNT and CDR2 is YYREEE (reference sequence). V shed 3 bases and J shed 4 bases, with 14 bases lying between them. CDR3 length: 15 residues. The DNA of the CDR3 is TGTGCCAGCAGCTCCCGGGATAGCGGATACAATGAGCAGTTCTTC. Translation gives CASSSRDSGYNEQFF.

The chain carries TRBV19 and TRBJ2-2, with TRBD1 as a possible D gene (5 bases). The CDR3 totals 17 residues. V was clipped by 5 bases and J by 0 bases, with 16 bases between them. Germline V gene data show CDR1 as LNHDA and CDR2 as SQIVND (reference sequence). The CDR3 DNA reads as TGTGCCAGTAGTTCTAATCCTTCAGGGACGAACACCGGGGAGCTGTTTTTT. The encoded protein is CASSSNPSGTNTGELFF.

The chain couples TRBV5-1 to TRBJ1-2, with TRBD1 identical over 7 bases. The CDR3 covers 14 residues. In germline, CDR1 is SGHRS, CDR2 YFSETQ. Losses at the gene ends were 4 bases for V and 8 bases for J; bases not matched to a gene: 11. The CDR3 DNA is TGCGCCAGCAGCCCCGGATGGGAGGGGGCAGGCTACACCTTC. Protein product: CASSPGWEGAGYTF.

J is TRBJ2-3 and V is TRBV11-2; D perhaps matches TRBD2 (7 bases). The CDR3 runs to 15 residues. Trimming removed 2 bases at V and 6 bases at J, with 15 bases between. The V gene's germline CDR1 is SGHAT and CDR2 FQNNGV. The CDR3 loop reads CASSLTGGAEDTQYF. CDR3 nucleotide sequence: TGTGCCAGCAGCTTAACGGGGGGCGCGGAGGATACGCAGTATTTT.

V is TRBV9 and J is TRBJ2-2; D may be TRBD1 (6 bases). The germline V gene has CDR1 SGDLS and CDR2 YYNGEE. CDR3 length: 14 residues. The germline V and J ends were trimmed by 6 bases and 2 bases, with 11 bases remaining between them. Here the CDR3 DNA reads TGTGCCAGCACGGGCAGGGGAAACACCGGGGAGCTGTTTTTT. Encoded protein: CASTGRGNTGELFF. Combining the CDR3 with reference TRBV9 and TRBJ2-2 gives the whole variable domain DSGVTQTPKHLITATGQRVTLRCSPRSGDLSVYWYQQSLDQGLQFLIQYYNGEERAKGNILERFSAQQFPDLHSELNLSSLELGDSALYFCASTGRGNTGELFFGEGSRLTVL.

This chain joins TRBV13 and TRBJ2-7; D is possibly TRBD2 (5 bases). The V gene lost 1 base and the J gene lost 0 bases, with 7 bases spanning the gap. Germline V gives CDR1 PRHDT, CDR2 FYEKMQ (reference sequence). This CDR3 is built from 14 residues. The CDR3 DNA follows: TGTGCCAGCAGCTTAGCGGGAAGCTCCTACGAGCAGTACTTC. Its protein is CASSLAGSSYEQYF.

J is TRBJ1-2 and V is TRBV7-8; D gene uncertain. CDR1 is SGHVS and CDR2 is FQNEAQ in the germline V gene. The CDR3 contains 12 residues. Trimming shortened V by 5 bases and J by 2 bases, and 6 bases separated the two germline ends. CDR3 sequence: CASSIQNYGYTF. CDR3 nucleotide sequence: TGTGCCAGCAGCATACAGAACTATGGCTACACCTTC.

The chain employs TRBV28 and TRBJ1-3; weak D call: TRBD1 (5 bases). Deletions cut 6 bases from V and 2 bases from J, with 11 bases between. The CDR3 is made up of 14 amino acids. CDR1 MDHEN and CDR2 SYDVKM come from the germline V gene. CDR3 in amino acids: CASRSGGPGNTIYF. Here the CDR3 DNA reads TGTGCCAGCAGATCCGGGGGTCCTGGAAACACCATATATTTT.

This clone occurred once. This sequence joins TRBV7-2 and TRBJ1-2; 8 bases align to TRBD1. V was clipped by 5 bases and J by 12 bases; unmatched bases: 11. The germline CDR1 and CDR2 sequences are SGHTA and FQGNSA. This CDR3 contains 13 residues. CDR3 amino acids: CASSPGHRGDDTF. As DNA, the CDR3 is TGTGCCAGCAGCCCAGGGCACAGGGGGGATGACACCTTC.

The V call is TRBV7-9, the J call TRBJ2-7; 10 nucleotides match TRBD2. The V gene's germline CDR1 is SEHNR and CDR2 FQNEAQ (reference sequence). With 5 bases clipped from V and 2 bases from J, the junction kept 3 bases outside the gene matches. The CDR3 runs to 14 residues. The CDR3 spells CASSGTSEAYEQYF. The CDR3 DNA reads TGTGCCAGCAGCGGGACTAGCGAGGCCTACGAGCAGTACTTC.